The source of this TCR beta chain is a study of beta chain features in type 1 diabetes. Study details: Cell yields, gender and age were comparable in patients and healthy donors. Broader study findings: PCR may have favored shorter templates equally in patients and controls.

The sample holds a few counts of this clone. Its antigen is not identified. The CDR3 is made up of 15 amino acids. The V gene lost 7 bases and the J gene lost 6 bases, with 22 bases spanning the gap. In germline, CDR1 is MDHEN, CDR2 SYDVKM. The sequenced template was cDNA made from the entire isolated RNA. Some clones are missing from TCRdb's copy, which holds only in-frame ones; the method was immunoSEQ multiplex PCR. The sample holds 900,000 or so clones, roughly 16% seen once. This chain joins TRBV28 and TRBJ2-7; a possible D gene is TRBD1 (6 bases). The sequenced material came from naive CD4+ T cells from blood. The sequence came from a woman between 18 and 29 years old in good health. CDR3 protein: CASKQGAPRRSEQYF. The CDR3 nucleotides are TGTGCCAGCAAACAGGGCGCTCCCCGGCGGTCCGAGCAGTACTTC.